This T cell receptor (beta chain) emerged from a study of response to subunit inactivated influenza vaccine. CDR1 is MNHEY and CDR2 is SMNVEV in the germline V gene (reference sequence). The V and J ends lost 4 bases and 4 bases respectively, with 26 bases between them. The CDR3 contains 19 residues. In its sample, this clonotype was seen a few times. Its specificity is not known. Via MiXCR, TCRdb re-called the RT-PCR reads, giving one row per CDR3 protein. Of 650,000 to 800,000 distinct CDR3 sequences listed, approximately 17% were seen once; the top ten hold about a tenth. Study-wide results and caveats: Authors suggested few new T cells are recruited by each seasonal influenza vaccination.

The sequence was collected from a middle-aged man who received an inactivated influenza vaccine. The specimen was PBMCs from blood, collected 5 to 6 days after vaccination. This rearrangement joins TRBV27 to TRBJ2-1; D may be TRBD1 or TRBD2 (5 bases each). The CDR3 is CASSSFLTGAQGRYNEQFF. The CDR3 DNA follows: TGTGCCAGCAGTTCCTTTCTTACCGGGGCCCAAGGACGATACAATGAGCAGTTCTTC.